These 19 T cell receptor beta chains came from one sample sequenced in a study of blood T cells in healthy people across ages. A second about 7 to 12 cycle PCR used barcoded and J-beta primers. In TCRdb, the 5' RACE reads were re-called with MiXCR into one record per CDR3 protein. The sample has hundreds of thousands of distinct CDR3 sequences, 25% to 30% seen once. Source material: blood. Source of these receptors: a woman of 80 years or more in good health.

This clonotype was found many times. The V call is TRBV18, the J call TRBJ2-1; weak D call: TRBD1 (5 bases). The V end lost 6 bases, the J end lost 9 bases, and 9 bases lay between the germline ends. The length of the CDR3 is 11 residues. The V gene's germline CDR1 is KGHSH and CDR2 LQKENI. CDR3 nucleotide sequence: TGTGCCAGCTCTCCAGGGTCTGAGCAGTTCTTC. Translation gives CASSPGSEQFF.

Comments on this clonotype: One end of the junction varies from germline; a read error may be responsible. The CDR3 reads CASSSNSGGYSEQFF. The CDR3 DNA reads TGTGCCAGCAGCTCCAATAGTGGGGGCTACAGTGAGCAGTTCTTC. The rearrangement joins TRBV12-3 or TRBV12-4 to TRBJ2-1, with a weak D call TRBD1 (6 bases). This CDR3 has 15 residues.

Comment on this clonotype: This may come from a read error, since a much larger clone is one base off. The chain uses TRBV5-6 and TRBJ2-7; D call uncertain. Germline CDR1 and CDR2: SGHDT and YYEEEE. This CDR3 comprises 11 residues. The V end lost 4 bases, the J end lost 7 bases, and 9 bases lay between the germline ends. CDR3 DNA: TGTGCCAGCAGCGCCCACAATGAGCAGTACTTC. This gives the protein CASSAHNEQYF.

Remarks on this clonotype: A much larger clone differs by one base, so this may be a read error. J is TRBJ1-2 and V is TRBV5-1; 8 nucleotides line up with TRBD1. CDR1 is SGHRS, CDR2 YFSETQ, per germline. With 4 bases clipped from V and 2 bases from J, the junction kept 10 bases outside the gene matches. The CDR3 loop spans 16 amino acids. The CDR3 loop is CASSPHGQGANYGYTF. Here the CDR3 DNA reads TGCGCCAGCAGCCCCCATGGACAGGGAGCCAACTATGGCTACACCTTC. The variable domain in full, completed from reference TRBV5-1 and TRBJ1-2, reads KAGVTQTPRYLIKTRGQQVTLSCSPISGHRSVSWYQQTPGQGLQFLFEYFSETQRNKGNFPGRFSGRQFSNSRSEMNVSTLELGDSALYLCASSPHGQGANYGYTFGSGTRLTVV.

This clonotype was detected ten times or more. The rearrangement links TRBV5-1 to TRBJ1-2; no clear D. The germline V gene has CDR1 SGHRS and CDR2 YFSETQ. This CDR3 region has 15 residues. The ends were cut back, 7 bases at V and 6 bases at J, with 22 bases in the middle. CDR3 sequence reads: CASSELAGSAHGYTF. CDR3 coding DNA: TGCGCCAGCTCAGAATTGGCGGGTTCCGCTCATGGCTACACCTTC.

This clonotype showed up many times. V usage is TRBV5-4 and J usage is TRBJ2-5; D gene uncertain. Trimming took off 1 base at V and 5 bases at J, with 12 bases between the two ends. This CDR3 spans 14 amino acids. Germline CDR1 is SGHNT and CDR2 is YYREEE (reference sequence). CDR3 coding DNA: TGTGCCAGCAGCTTGAGGCAGGTCGGCGAGACCCAGTACTTC. Translated: CASSLRQVGETQYF.

This clonotype was seen more than once but under ten times. This sequence may be a read error, since a much larger clone differs from it by one base. This rearrangement joins TRBV6-2 or TRBV6-3 to TRBJ2-7; the match to TRBD2 covers 8 bases. The V gene end was trimmed by 8 bases and the J gene end by 7 bases; junction bases not matched to a gene: 10. Germline V lookup: CDR1 MNHEY, CDR2 SVGEGT. The CDR3 extends over 13 amino acids. CDR3: CASGGTRRHEQYF. CDR3 in DNA: TGTGCCAGCGGGGGGACTAGGAGGCATGAGCAGTACTTC.

This clonotype was seen ten or more times. The rearrangement joins TRBV30 to TRBJ2-1; D may be TRBD1 (6 bases). This CDR3 has 14 amino acids. From germline, CDR1 is GTSNPN and CDR2 SVGIG (reference sequence). Trimming left V 1 base short and J 5 bases short, with 12 bases between. For the CDR3, the DNA is TGTGCCTGGAGTGACGGGACACCGAACAATGAGCAGTTCTTC. Its protein product is CAWSDGTPNNEQFF.

This clonotype has only one observation. The chain uses TRBV20-1 and TRBJ2-7, with D tentatively TRBD2 (7 bases). Germline-derived CDR1 and CDR2 are DFQATT and SNEGSKA (reference sequence). Trimming left V 2 bases short and J 1 base short, with 18 bases between. The CDR3 extends over 16 amino acids. The CDR3 spells CSARLQGRGKSYEQYF. The CDR3 DNA follows: TGCAGTGCTAGACTCCAGGGGCGGGGGAAATCCTACGAGCAGTACTTC.

This chain joins TRBV20-1 and TRBJ2-1, with D perhaps matching TRBD2 (6 bases). Germline assignment: CDR1 DFQATT and CDR2 SNEGSKA (reference sequence). The CDR3 extends over 16 amino acids. Trimming cost V 6 bases and J 0 bases, with 18 bases left between them. The CDR3 region is CSALRGSQASYNEQFF. In DNA form, the CDR3 reads TGCAGTGCACTGCGGGGCAGCCAAGCCTCCTACAATGAGCAGTTCTTC.

The chain carries TRBV3-1 and TRBJ2-6, with D possibly matching TRBD1 (6 bases). The CDR3 spans 17 residues. Between the trimmed V and J ends, which lost 0 bases and 0 bases, there was a span of 9 bases. Germline CDR1 is LGHDT and CDR2 is YNNKEL (reference sequence). In nucleotides, the CDR3 is TGTGCCAGCAGCCAAGATACAGGGCGCTCTGGGGCCAACGTCCTGACTTTC. This gives the protein CASSQDTGRSGANVLTF.

This sequence joins TRBV20-1 and TRBJ1-2, with 9 positions matching TRBD1. Unmatched junction bases numbered 10, after V lost 0 bases and J lost 8 bases. Germline values: CDR1 DFQATT, CDR2 SNEGSKA (reference sequence). This CDR3 spans 15 amino acids. DNA for the CDR3: TGCAGTGCTAGAGATTTGTGGACAGGGGTCAGGGGCTACACCTTC. Translated: CSARDLWTGVRGYTF.

This clonotype appeared many times. This chain connects TRBV5-1 to TRBJ2-7, with D tentatively TRBD1 (5 bases). V lost 6 bases and J 1 base, leaving 23 bases between the germline ends. The germline V gene encodes CDR1 SGHRS and CDR2 YFSETQ. CDR3 length: 17 amino acids. CDR3 sequence (DNA): TGCGCCAGCAACTTCATAATAGGGCAGGGCGATTCCTACGAGCAGTACTTC. This gives the protein CASNFIIGQGDSYEQYF. Using reference TRBV5-1 and TRBJ2-7 for the parts outside the CDR3, the full variable domain is KAGVTQTPRYLIKTRGQQVTLSCSPISGHRSVSWYQQTPGQGLQFLFEYFSETQRNKGNFPGRFSGRQFSNSRSEMNVSTLELGDSALYLCASNFIIGQGDSYEQYFGPGTRLTVT.

This clonotype was detected only a few times. The rearrangement uses TRBV9 and TRBJ1-6; 9 nucleotides line up with TRBD1. This CDR3 contains 16 residues. Germline CDR1 reads SGDLS; CDR2 reads YYNGEE. With 4 bases clipped from V and 9 bases from J, the junction kept 11 bases outside the gene matches. The CDR3 spells CASSSDPGTGISPLHF. The CDR3 DNA follows: TGTGCCAGCAGCTCAGACCCCGGGACAGGGATTTCACCCCTCCACTTT.

The CDR3 region has the DNA TGTGCCGGGGAGACAGACAACAATGAGCAGTACTTC. This sequence encodes CAGETDNNEQYF. The chain links TRBV7-9 to TRBJ2-7, with D perhaps assigned TRBD1 or TRBD2 (5 bases each). V lost 11 bases and J lost 7, with 18 bases in between. Germline assignment: CDR1 SEHNR and CDR2 FQNEAQ (reference sequence). The length of the CDR3 is 12 residues.

Note on this clonotype: A much larger clone is a single base away; this may be a read error. V usage is TRBV7-8 and J usage is TRBJ2-3; D possibly corresponds to TRBD1 (5 bases). CDR3 length: 15 residues. The germline V gene has CDR1 SGHVS and CDR2 FQNEAQ. V dropped 4 bases and J dropped 2 bases, with 13 bases sitting between them. The CDR3 DNA reads as TGTGCCAGCAGCTCGACAGAGGCGCCCACAGATACGCAGTATTTT. Translation gives CASSSTEAPTDTQYF.

This chain uses TRBV20-1 with TRBJ1-1, with D maybe TRBD1 (5 bases). V was clipped by 0 bases and J by 1 base, with 24 bases between them. The CDR3 is made up of 19 amino acids. The germline V gene has CDR1 DFQATT and CDR2 SNEGSKA (reference sequence). The CDR3 here is CSARETGRNLLLKNTEAFF. The CDR3 nucleotides read TGCAGTGCTAGAGAAACAGGAAGGAATCTTTTACTCAAGAACACTGAAGCTTTCTTT.

This clonotype was seen a few times. The chain recombines TRBV6-2 or TRBV6-3 with TRBJ1-6; D is perhaps TRBD1 (5 bases). Trimming cost V 0 bases and J 11 bases, with 11 bases left between them. Looked up from germline, CDR1 is MNHEY and CDR2 is SVGEGT. The CDR3 has 14 amino acids. The CDR3 coding sequence is TGTGCCAGCAGTTACTCGGTGCAGGGAACACCCCTCCACTTT. It yields the protein CASSYSVQGTPLHF.

This rearrangement joins TRBV5-1 to TRBJ1-5; tentative D call: TRBD1 (5 bases). CDR3 length: 15 residues. Germline V gene sequence: CDR1 SGHRS, CDR2 YFSETQ. Trimming left V 4 bases short and J 1 base short, with 12 bases between. In DNA, the CDR3 is TGCGCCAGCAGCCGAGACGGGGGGAGCAATCAGCCCCAGCATTTT. Its translation: CASSRDGGSNQPQHF.